Listed here are 13 T cell receptor beta chains from one sample, sequenced in a study of persistence of HIV-infected CD4 T cells. The stimulus was lysate of CMV-infected fibroblasts, roughly 9.2 ug/mL. CD40L/CD69 double-negative CD45RO-high memory CD4+ T cells were collected. No antigen is known for these receptors. Sequencing used immunoSEQ version 4 in survey mode. Produced via immunoSEQ multiplex PCR; TCRdb's table is partial and in-frame only. The sample records about 48,000 clones, about 80% being singletons. The specimen was CD4+ T cells sorted from PBMCs after approximately 18-hour stimulation, collected from a patient who received antiretroviral therapy. Receptors were obtained from an adult man with HIV who was CMV-seropositive.

This clone was counted only a few times. V and J are TRBV6-5 and TRBJ1-6; 8 bases align to TRBD1. J gave up 7 bases and V 6 bases, and 8 bases lay outside the gene matches. Germline V CDR1 and CDR2: MNHEY, SVGAGI. The CDR3 contains 15 residues. The DNA for the CDR3 is TGTGCCAGCAGCCGACAGGGGATGAGCAATTCACCCCTCCACTTT. This sequence encodes CASSRQGMSNSPLHF.

This CDR3 is CASSLGGAQGYTF. Written as DNA, the CDR3 is TGTGCCAGCAGCTTGGGAGGGGCTCAGGGCTACACCTTC. The chain has TRBV5-4 and TRBJ1-2, with D possibly matching TRBD1 (5 bases). Trimming left V 0 bases short and J 8 bases short, with 11 bases between. The length of the CDR3 is 13 residues. The germline V gene encodes CDR1 SGHNT and CDR2 YYREEE (reference sequence). Looking up the rest from reference TRBV5-4 and TRBJ1-2 gives the full variable domain: ETGVTQSPTHLIKTRGQQVTLRCSSQSGHNTVSWYQQALGQGPQFIFQYYREEENGRGNFPPRFSGLQFPNYSSELNVNALELDDSALYLCASSLGGAQGYTFGSGTRLTVV.

This chain joins TRBV7-2 and TRBJ2-7; 9 bases match TRBD2. Unmatched junction bases numbered 2, after V lost 7 bases and J lost 7 bases. The germline V gene encodes CDR1 SGHTA and CDR2 FQGNSA. The CDR3 is 11 residues long. DNA for the CDR3: TGTGCCAGCAAAAGCGGGAGGGAGCAGTACTTC. It is translated as CASKSGREQYF.

The V and J genes are TRBV5-8 and TRBJ2-2; 9 nucleotides line up with TRBD1. The CDR3 is 16 residues long. Per the germline V gene, CDR1 is SGHTS and CDR2 is YDEGEE. Trimming cost V 4 bases and J 2 bases; bases outside gene matches: 6. The CDR3: CASSPGTGSNTGELFF. The DNA of the CDR3 is TGTGCCAGCAGCCCTGGGACAGGGAGTAACACCGGGGAGCTGTTTTTT.

The gene calls are TRBV12-1 and TRBJ2-1. TRBV12-1 has pseudogene status. This CDR3 is built from 13 residues. The CDR3 sequence is CARGRTVNNEQFF. CDR3 in DNA: TGTGCCAGGGGACGGACCGTCAACAATGAGCAGTTCTTC.

The chain is built from TRBV30 and TRBJ2-6; D gene unclear. V lost 5 bases to trimming and J lost 4 bases, with 6 bases between them. Germline CDR1 is GTSNPN and CDR2 is SVGIG (reference sequence). This CDR3 contains 12 residues. The DNA for the CDR3 is TGTGCCTGGGCCCCCGGGGCCAACGTCCTGACTTTC. Encoded protein: CAWAPGANVLTF.

The CDR3 bases are TGTGCCAGCAGCTTTTGGGACAGGAACACTGAAGCTTTCTTT. This codes for CASSFWDRNTEAFF. The chain is built from TRBV7-2 and TRBJ1-1; 7 bases align to TRBD1. The CDR3 sequence is 14 residues long. Germline V gives CDR1 SGHTA, CDR2 FQGNSA. The junction had 2 bases not matched to a gene; V was cut back by 3 bases and J by 1 base.

This chain connects TRBV5-5 to TRBJ1-5, with 8 positions matching TRBD1. V lost 4 bases and J lost 5; bases outside the gene matches: 5. In germline, CDR1 is SGHKS, CDR2 YYEKEE (reference sequence). The CDR3 consists of 14 residues. CDR3 sequence reads: CASSQMTGDQPQHF. CDR3 nucleotides: TGTGCCAGCAGCCAGATGACAGGGGATCAGCCCCAGCATTTT.

This clone has only one observation. The rearrangement uses TRBV20-1 and TRBJ2-1; TRBD2 agrees at 9 bases. This CDR3 region has 11 residues. V lost 5 bases to trimming and J lost 9 bases; unmatched junction nucleotides: 2. Looked up from germline, CDR1 is DFQATT and CDR2 is SNEGSKA (reference sequence). In DNA, the CDR3 is TGCAGTGCTGAGCGGGGGGCTGAGCAGTTCTTC. Residues: CSAERGAEQFF.

The chain is built from TRBV6-5 and TRBJ2-1; possibly TRBD2 for D (6 bases). The V end was cut by 4 bases, the J end by 10 bases, with 14 bases between. The CDR3 consists of 13 residues. The germline gives CDR1 MNHEY, CDR2 SVGAGI. CDR3 sequence reads: CASSSGLSGEQFF. The CDR3 region has the DNA TGTGCCAGCAGTTCCGGACTATCAGGGGAGCAGTTCTTC.

The rearrangement links TRBV4-1 to TRBJ1-2; 10 nucleotides agree with TRBD1. The ends lost 6 bases at V and 7 bases at J; junction bases unmatched: 5. The CDR3 is 13 residues long. Germline assignment: CDR1 MGHRA and CDR2 YSYEKL. The CDR3 is CASSFDRGLGYTF. CDR3 coding DNA: TGCGCCAGCAGTTTCGACAGGGGGCTTGGCTACACCTTC.

In DNA, the CDR3 is TGTGCCAGCAGACCATCGATTCTAAGGCGGGGCTCTGGAAACACCATATATTTT. Translated: CASRPSILRRGSGNTIYF. V gene TRBV6-4 combines with J gene TRBJ1-3; no definite D call. V lost 6 bases, J lost 0 bases, and 21 bases lay in between. This CDR3 contains 18 residues. Germline-derived CDR1 and CDR2 are MRHNA and SNTAGT.

The chain links TRBV2 to TRBJ2-2; 7 bases are shared with TRBD1. Germline CDR1 is SNHLY and CDR2 is FYNNEI. V gave up 4 bases and J gave up 3 bases; unmatched junction bases: 5. The CDR3 totals 15 residues. The CDR3 reads CASSVQGKDTGELFF. CDR3 DNA sequence: TGTGCCAGCAGTGTACAGGGGAAGGACACCGGGGAGCTGTTTTTT.